This T cell receptor (beta chain) was obtained from a study of PD-1 blockade in classical Hodgkin lymphoma. Assay used: immunoSEQ multiplex PCR; TCRdb lists only in-frame clones, some missing. The table records about 58,000 clones, about 88% of them present only once. No patient escaped relapse after autologous stem cell transplantation, and brentuximab vedotin exposure varied. With V trimmed by 4 bases and J by 8 bases, 6 bases remained unmatched. The CDR3 loop spans 15 amino acids. Germline V gene data show CDR1 as SGHRS and CDR2 as YFSETQ. Overall study findings and caveats: Newly diagnosed patients were said to have less baseline TCR diversity than healthy donors did.

Points on this clone: Its antigen is unknown.

The rearrangement links TRBV5-1 to TRBJ1-6; 10 bases map to TRBD1. This receptor was identified in a human donor with classical Hodgkin lymphoma. The specimen was peripheral blood mononuclear cells (PBMCs), collected before the second cycle of nivolumab. The CDR3: CASSLTGTGDSPLHF. As DNA, the CDR3 is TGCGCCAGCAGCCTAACCGGGACAGGGGATTCACCCCTCCACTTT.